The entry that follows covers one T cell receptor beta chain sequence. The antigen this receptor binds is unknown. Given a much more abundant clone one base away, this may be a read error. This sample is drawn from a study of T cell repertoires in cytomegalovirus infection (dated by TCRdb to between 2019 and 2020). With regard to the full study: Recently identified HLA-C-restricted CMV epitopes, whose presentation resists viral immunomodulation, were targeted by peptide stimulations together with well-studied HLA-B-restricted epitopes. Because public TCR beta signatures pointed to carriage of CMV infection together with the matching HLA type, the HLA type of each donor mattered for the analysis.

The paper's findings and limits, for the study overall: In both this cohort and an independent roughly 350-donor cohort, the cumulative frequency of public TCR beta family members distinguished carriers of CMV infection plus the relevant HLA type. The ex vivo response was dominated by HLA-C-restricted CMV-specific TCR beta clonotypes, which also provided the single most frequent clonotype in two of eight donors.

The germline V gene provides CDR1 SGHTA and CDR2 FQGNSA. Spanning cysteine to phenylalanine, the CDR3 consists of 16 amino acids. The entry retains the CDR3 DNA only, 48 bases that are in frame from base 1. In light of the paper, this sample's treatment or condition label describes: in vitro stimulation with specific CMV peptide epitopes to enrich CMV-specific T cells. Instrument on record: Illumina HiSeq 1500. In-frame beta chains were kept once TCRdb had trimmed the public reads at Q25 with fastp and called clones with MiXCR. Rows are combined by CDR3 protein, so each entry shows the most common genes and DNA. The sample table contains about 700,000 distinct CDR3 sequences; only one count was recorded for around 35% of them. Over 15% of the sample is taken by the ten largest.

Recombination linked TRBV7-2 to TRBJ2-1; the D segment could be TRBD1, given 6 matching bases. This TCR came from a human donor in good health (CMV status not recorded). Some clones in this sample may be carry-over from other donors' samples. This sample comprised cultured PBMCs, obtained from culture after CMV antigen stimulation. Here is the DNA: TGTGCCAGCAACTTAGAGGGGACATCCACCGTGGATGAGCAGTTCTTC. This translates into CASNLEGTSTVDEQFF. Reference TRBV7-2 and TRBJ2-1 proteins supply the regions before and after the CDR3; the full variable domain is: GAGVSQSPSNKVTEKGKDVELRCDPISGHTALYWYRQSLGQGLEFLIYFQGNSAPDKSGLPSDRFSAERTGGSVSTLTIQRTQQEDSAVYLCASNLEGTSTVDEQFFGPGTRLTVL.